This entry lists 26 T cell receptor beta chains sequenced from one sample in a study of blood T cell repertoires in COVID-19. Clones were read by immunoSEQ multiplex PCR, and TCRdb kept only the in-frame ones, dropping some. The repertoire holds roughly 71,000 clones, with roughly 80% as singletons. The sample comprised peripheral blood. The receptors derive from a man in his forties or fifties with active COVID-19.

The CDR3 nucleotides read TGTGCGGCGATGGCTGTTCTAGGGGGCAATGAGCAGTTCTTC. Translation: CAAMAVLGGNEQFF. V is TRBV2 and J is TRBJ2-1, with D perhaps matching TRBD1 (6 bases). The CDR3 covers 14 residues. CDR1 is SNHLY and CDR2 is FYNNEI in the germline V gene. The full variable domain, its missing parts supplied by reference TRBV2 and TRBJ2-1, is EPEVTQTPSHQVTQMGQEVILRCVPISNHLYFYWYRQILGQKVEFLVSFYNNEISEKSEIFDDQFSVERPDGSNFTLKIRSTKLEDSAMYFCAAMAVLGGNEQFFGPGTRLTVL.

The chain couples TRBV1 to TRBJ2-5; TRBD2, the table's D call, was not compared with the DNA. TRBV1 is reported as a pseudogene. CDR3 length equals 17 residues. This chain's CDR3 is CTSSRPRLAGHQETQYF. The CDR3 DNA sequence: TGCACCAGCAGCCGCCCCCGATTAGCGGGCCACCAAGAGACCCAGTACTTC.

V gene TRBV19 combines with J gene TRBJ2-5; D gene ambiguous. Germline V gene data show CDR1 as LNHDA and CDR2 as SQIVND (reference sequence). The CDR3 runs 11 residues. Trimming took 5 bases from V and 4 from J, leaving 5 bases between them. DNA of the CDR3: TGTGCCAGTAGTTCGCGAGAGACCCAGTACTTC. This translates into CASSSRETQYF.

This clone has just one count. The chain employs TRBV29-1 and TRBJ1-2; 9 positions agree with TRBD1. Unmatched junction bases numbered 4, after V lost 7 bases and J lost 4 bases. The germline CDR1 and CDR2 sequences are SQVTM and ANQGSEA. The CDR3 runs to 12 residues. The CDR3 is CSGGGQGYGYTF. The CDR3 DNA follows: TGCAGCGGGGGGGGACAGGGCTATGGCTACACCTTC.

This chain links TRBV30 with TRBJ1-2, with 7 bases aligning to TRBD1. The germline V gene has CDR1 GTSNPN and CDR2 SVGIG (reference sequence). The CDR3 totals 15 residues. V lost 0 bases, J lost 7 bases, and 11 bases stayed unmatched. In nucleotides, the CDR3 is TGTGCCTGGAGTGTACTCCGGACAGGCGCGGGTGGCTACACCTTC. Translated: CAWSVLRTGAGGYTF.

This clone was seen more than once but under ten times. This sequence joins TRBV6-5 and TRBJ2-4; D gene unclear. CDR1 and CDR2 from the germline V gene are MNHEY and SVGAGI. With 6 bases removed from V and 6 bases from J, the gap between germline ends came to 12 bases. The CDR3 is 13 residues long. The CDR3 reads CASSTSARNIQYF. CDR3 nucleotide sequence: TGTGCCAGCAGCACTTCTGCAAGAAACATTCAGTACTTC.

The chain couples TRBV9 to TRBJ2-2, with 8 bases aligning to TRBD1. CDR1 is SGDLS, CDR2 YYNGEE, per germline. There are 16 residues in the CDR3. V trimming: 4 bases; J trimming: 5 bases; junction bases outside the gene matches: 10. The CDR3 nucleotides read TGTGCCAGCAGCTACCAGACAGGGGTGGGGACCGGGGAGCTGTTTTTT. Its protein is CASSYQTGVGTGELFF.

This clone was observed once. The rearrangement links TRBV2 to TRBJ2-7; 11 bases fit TRBD2. The CDR3 is 15 residues long. CDR1 is SNHLY, CDR2 FYNNEI, per germline. Germline trimming cut 7 bases from V and 3 bases from J; bases unmatched to any gene: 8. CDR3 sequence reads: CASTPTSGEGYEQYF. CDR3 bases: TGTGCCAGCACCCCGACTAGCGGGGAGGGCTACGAGCAGTACTTC.

The rearrangement joins TRBV7-2 to TRBJ2-5; D might be TRBD2 (5 bases). CDR1 SGHTA and CDR2 FQGNSA come from the germline V gene. V lost 5 bases and J lost 2, with 21 bases in between. CDR3 length: 17 residues. CDR3 loop: CASSPSPYRNTQETQYF. CDR3 nucleotide sequence: TGTGCCAGCAGCCCTAGCCCTTACAGAAATACACAAGAGACCCAGTACTTC.

This clone was detected once. The rearrangement uses TRBV29-1 and TRBJ1-1; D unclear. Trimming shortened V by 3 bases and J by 8 bases, and 10 bases separated the two germline ends. The CDR3 loop spans 11 amino acids. Germline CDR1 SQVTM, CDR2 ANQGSEA. The DNA for the CDR3 is TGCAGCGTTGATATACCCAGGGAAGCTTTCTTT. Its protein is CSVDIPREAFF.

The chain is built from TRBV3-1 (or the pseudogene TRBV3-2) and TRBJ2-3; D possibly corresponds to TRBD2 (6 bases). V lost 4 bases and J lost 0, with 14 bases in between. CDR3 size: 16 residues. The germline CDR1 and CDR2 sequences are LGHDT and YNNKEL (reference sequence). This CDR3 is CASSRKLLASTDTQYF. The DNA for the CDR3 is TGTGCCAGCAGCCGGAAGCTACTAGCTAGCACAGATACGCAGTATTTT.

The chain employs TRBV7-9 and TRBJ2-3; D is ambiguous. Between the trimmed V and J ends, which lost 0 bases and 0 bases, there was a span of 10 bases. The germline V gene encodes CDR1 SEHNR and CDR2 FQNEAQ (reference sequence). CDR3 length: 16 amino acids. CDR3 in amino acids: CASSLARSASTDTQYF. In DNA form, the CDR3 reads TGTGCCAGCAGCTTAGCTCGGAGTGCTAGCACAGATACGCAGTATTTT.

This clone was seen only a few times. The chain recombines TRBV5-1 with TRBJ2-7; 7 bases line up with TRBD2. This CDR3 region has 15 residues. The J segment lost 4 bases and the V segment lost 2 bases, leaving 9 bases of the junction unmatched. Germline V gene data show CDR1 as SGHRS and CDR2 as YFSETQ. The CDR3 DNA sequence: TGCGCCAGCAGCTTCGGAGGGGCTAGCGGATACGAGCAGTACTTC. Amino acids: CASSFGGASGYEQYF.

The V gene is TRBV5-1, the J gene TRBJ2-1; the D gene is possibly TRBD1 (6 bases). The CDR3 extends over 15 amino acids. Trimming left V 0 bases short and J 6 bases short, with 13 bases between. Germline V gene lookup returns CDR1 SGHRS and CDR2 YFSETQ. The CDR3 bases are TGCGCCAGCAGCTTGGCAGGACAGCACTCCAATGAGCAGTTCTTC. Encoded protein: CASSLAGQHSNEQFF.

The chain uses TRBV23-1 and TRBJ1-5, with 9 bases that match TRBD1. TRBV23-1 is an open reading frame whose function is uncertain. The CDR3 contains 17 residues. The CDR3 nucleotides read TGCGTCGGGGTCGGGACAGGGACCTTCGCCGGGAGGCAGCCCCAGCATTTT. Amino acids: CVGVGTGTFAGRQPQHF.

V usage is TRBV4-1 and J usage is TRBJ1-1; D is unresolved. The germline gives CDR1 MGHRA, CDR2 YSYEKL. The germline V and J ends were trimmed by 6 bases and 1 base, with 12 bases remaining between them. The CDR3 runs to 14 residues. For the CDR3, the DNA is TGCGCCAGCAGGGAGGATCTCGGGAACACTGAAGCTTTCTTT. The encoded protein is CASREDLGNTEAFF.

The chain links TRBV19 to TRBJ2-7; D may be TRBD1 (6 bases). This CDR3 has 14 residues. The ends were cut back, 3 bases at V and 3 bases at J, with 12 bases in the middle. In germline, CDR1 is LNHDA, CDR2 SQIVND (reference sequence). CDR3 amino acids: CASSIPGEVYEQYF. The CDR3 DNA sequence: TGTGCCAGTAGTATTCCAGGGGAAGTCTACGAGCAGTACTTC.

The chain carries TRBV6-5 and TRBJ2-1; TRBD2 matches at 10 bases. V lost 4 bases, J lost 5 bases, and 8 bases stayed unmatched. The germline gives CDR1 MNHEY, CDR2 SVGAGI. The CDR3 spans 16 residues. The CDR3 spells CASSFLAGVLDNEQFF. The CDR3 DNA sequence: TGTGCCAGCAGTTTTCTAGCGGGAGTCTTGGACAATGAGCAGTTCTTC.

The chain couples TRBV6-2 or TRBV6-3 to TRBJ1-5; D uncertain. V was clipped by 1 base and J by 3 bases, with 10 bases between them. CDR3 size: 15 residues. The germline V gene encodes CDR1 MNHEY and CDR2 SVGEGT. CDR3 protein: CASSYWGGNNQPQHF. CDR3 sequence (DNA): TGTGCCAGCAGTTACTGGGGAGGGAACAATCAGCCCCAGCATTTT.

The chain combines TRBV5-1 with TRBJ2-7; the D gene is possibly TRBD1 (6 bases). Trimming stripped 4 bases from V and 5 bases from J, with 16 bases between. Germline V gives CDR1 SGHRS, CDR2 YFSETQ. The length of the CDR3 is 14 residues. The CDR3 DNA reads TGCGCCAGCAGCCGCCAAGCAGGGGCCAACGAGCAGTACTTC. Translated: CASSRQAGANEQYF.

The count of this clone is one. The V call is TRBV27, the J call TRBJ2-1, with 8 bases fitting TRBD2. V was clipped by 7 bases and J by 6 bases; unmatched bases: 5. This CDR3 has 13 amino acids. Looked up from germline, CDR1 is MNHEY and CDR2 is SMNVEV (reference sequence). The CDR3 here is CASIQRERNEQFF. CDR3 DNA sequence: TGTGCCAGCATCCAGCGGGAGCGCAATGAGCAGTTCTTC.

The V gene is TRBV4-3, the J gene TRBJ1-2; TRBD1 aligns across 9 bases. CDR3 length: 15 residues. Germline values: CDR1 LGHNA, CDR2 YSLEER. V lost 0 bases to trimming and J lost 5 bases; unmatched junction nucleotides: 4. The DNA for the CDR3 is TGCGCCAGCAGCCAAGAGGACAGGGGATCGTATGGCTACACCTTC. Protein: CASSQEDRGSYGYTF.

V is TRBV29-1 and J is TRBJ1-1, with a weak D call TRBD1 (5 bases). V shed 8 bases and J shed 5 bases, with 21 bases lying between them. CDR1 and CDR2 from the germline V gene are SQVTM and ANQGSEA. The CDR3 runs to 14 residues. Written as DNA, the CDR3 is TGCAGCTCCCGAGGTGGCGGGGGAGGGACTGAAGCTTTCTTT. It is translated as CSSRGGGGGTEAFF.

The rearrangement uses TRBV15 and TRBJ1-1; D gene ambiguous. The CDR3 extends over 14 amino acids. Germline CDR1 LNHNV, CDR2 YYDKDF (reference sequence). Trimming pared 5 bases from V and 4 bases from J, leaving 14 bases between. Written as DNA, the CDR3 is TGTGCCACCAGCTCAATCGACTTGGCCACTGAAGCTTTCTTT. It yields the protein CATSSIDLATEAFF. The full variable domain, with the rest looked up from reference TRBV15 and TRBJ1-1, is DAMVIQNPRYQVTQFGKPVTLSCSQTLNHNVMYWYQQKSSQAPKLLFHYYDKDFNNEADTPDNFQSRRPNTSFCFLDIRSPGLGDTAMYLCATSSIDLATEAFFGQGTRLTVV.

CDR3 loop: CASSPRGMETQYF. DNA of the CDR3: TGTGCCAGCAGCCCTAGGGGTATGGAGACCCAGTACTTC. The V gene is TRBV5-4, the J gene TRBJ2-5; D perhaps matches TRBD1 (5 bases). Germline CDR1 SGHNT, CDR2 YYREEE (reference sequence). CDR3 length: 13 amino acids. The V and J ends lost 4 bases and 5 bases respectively, with 12 bases between them.

V gene TRBV7-9 combines with J gene TRBJ1-2; no firm D call. CDR3 length equals 15 residues. The germline gives CDR1 SEHNR, CDR2 FQNEAQ (reference sequence). Trimming removed 5 bases at V and 4 bases at J, with 17 bases between. CDR3 residues: CASSARRADLYGYTF. The CDR3, as DNA: TGTGCCAGCAGCGCCCGCAGAGCGGACCTCTATGGCTACACCTTC.